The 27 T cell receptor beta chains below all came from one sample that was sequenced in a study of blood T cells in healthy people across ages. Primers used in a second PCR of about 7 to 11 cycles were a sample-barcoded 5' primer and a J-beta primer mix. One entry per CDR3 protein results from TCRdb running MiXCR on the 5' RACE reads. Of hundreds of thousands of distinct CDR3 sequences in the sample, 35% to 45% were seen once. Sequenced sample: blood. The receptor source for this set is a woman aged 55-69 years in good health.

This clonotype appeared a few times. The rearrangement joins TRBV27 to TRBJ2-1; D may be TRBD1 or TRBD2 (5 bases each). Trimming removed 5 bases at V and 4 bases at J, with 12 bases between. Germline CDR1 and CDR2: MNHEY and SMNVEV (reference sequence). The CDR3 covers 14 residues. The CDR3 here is CASSHGTRYNEQFF. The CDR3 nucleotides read TGTGCCAGCAGTCACGGGACCAGGTACAATGAGCAGTTCTTC.

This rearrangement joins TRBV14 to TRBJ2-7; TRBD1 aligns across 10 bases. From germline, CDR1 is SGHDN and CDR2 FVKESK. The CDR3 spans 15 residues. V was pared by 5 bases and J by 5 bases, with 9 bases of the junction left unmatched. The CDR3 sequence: CASSAGEGTGDEQYF. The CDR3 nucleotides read TGTGCCAGCAGCGCAGGCGAAGGGACAGGGGACGAGCAGTACTTC.

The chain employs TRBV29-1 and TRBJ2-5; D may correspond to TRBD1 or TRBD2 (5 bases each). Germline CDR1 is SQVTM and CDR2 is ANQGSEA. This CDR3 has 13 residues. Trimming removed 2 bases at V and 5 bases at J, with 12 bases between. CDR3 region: CSVEQGVGETQYF. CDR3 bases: TGCAGCGTTGAACAGGGAGTAGGTGAGACCCAGTACTTC.

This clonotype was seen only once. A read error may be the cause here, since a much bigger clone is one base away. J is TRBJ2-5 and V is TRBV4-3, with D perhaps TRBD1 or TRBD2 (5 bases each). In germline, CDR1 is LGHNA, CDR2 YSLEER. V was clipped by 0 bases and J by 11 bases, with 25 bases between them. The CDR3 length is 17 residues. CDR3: CASSQDGGTHVGNEQYF. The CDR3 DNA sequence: TGCGCCAGCAGCCAAGATGGGGGAACCCACGTGGGGAATGAGCAGTACTTC.

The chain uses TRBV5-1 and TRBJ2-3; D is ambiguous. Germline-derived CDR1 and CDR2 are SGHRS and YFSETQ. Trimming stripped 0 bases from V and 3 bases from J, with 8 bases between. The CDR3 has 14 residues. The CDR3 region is CASSLGVATDTQYF. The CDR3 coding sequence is TGCGCCAGCAGCTTGGGTGTTGCTACAGATACGCAGTATTTT.

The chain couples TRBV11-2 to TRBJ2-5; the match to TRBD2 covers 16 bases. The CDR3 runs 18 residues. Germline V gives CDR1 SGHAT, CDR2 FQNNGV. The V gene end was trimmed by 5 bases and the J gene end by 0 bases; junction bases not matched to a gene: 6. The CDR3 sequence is CASSQGLAGGRYQETQYF. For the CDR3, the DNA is TGTGCCAGCAGCCAGGGACTAGCGGGAGGGCGGTACCAAGAGACCCAGTACTTC.

The CDR3 reads CASSTGFDNSPLHF. CDR3 in DNA: TGTGCCAGCAGTACAGGGTTTGATAATTCACCCCTCCACTTT. V and J are TRBV27 and TRBJ1-6, with a tentative D call TRBD1 (6 bases). Germline assignment: CDR1 MNHEY and CDR2 SMNVEV (reference sequence). V dropped 5 bases and J dropped 5 bases, with 10 bases sitting between them. CDR3 length equals 14 residues.

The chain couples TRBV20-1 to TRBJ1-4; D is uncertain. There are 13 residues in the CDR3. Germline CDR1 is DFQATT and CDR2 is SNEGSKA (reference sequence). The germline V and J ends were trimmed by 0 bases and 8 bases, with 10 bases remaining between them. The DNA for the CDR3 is TGCAGTGCTAGAGAAATAAACTTGGAAAAACTGTTTTTT. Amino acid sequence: CSAREINLEKLFF.

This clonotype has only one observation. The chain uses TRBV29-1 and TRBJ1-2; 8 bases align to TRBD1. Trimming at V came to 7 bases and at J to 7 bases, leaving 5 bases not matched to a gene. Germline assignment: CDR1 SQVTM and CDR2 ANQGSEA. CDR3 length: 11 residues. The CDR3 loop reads CSAGQGRGYTF. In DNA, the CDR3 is TGCAGCGCCGGACAGGGACGTGGCTACACCTTC. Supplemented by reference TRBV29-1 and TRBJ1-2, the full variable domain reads SAVISQKPSRDICQRGTSLTIQCQVDSQVTMMFWYRQQPGQSLTLIATANQGSEATYESGFVIDKFPISRPNLTFSTLTVSNMSPEDSSIYLCSAGQGRGYTFGSGTRLTVV.

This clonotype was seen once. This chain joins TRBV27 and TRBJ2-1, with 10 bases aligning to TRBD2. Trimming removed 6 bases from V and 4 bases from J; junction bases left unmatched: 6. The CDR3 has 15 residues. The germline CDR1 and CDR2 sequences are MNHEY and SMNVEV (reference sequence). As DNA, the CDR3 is TGTGCCAGCAGACCACTAGCGGGGCAGTACAATGAGCAGTTCTTC. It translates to CASRPLAGQYNEQFF.

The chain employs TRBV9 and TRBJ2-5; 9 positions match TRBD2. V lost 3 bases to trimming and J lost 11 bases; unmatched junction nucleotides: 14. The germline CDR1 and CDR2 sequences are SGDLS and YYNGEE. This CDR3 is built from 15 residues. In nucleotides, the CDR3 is TGTGCCAGCAGCGAAGGGGCTAGCGGGGCTGGGGAGCAGTACTTC. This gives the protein CASSEGASGAGEQYF.

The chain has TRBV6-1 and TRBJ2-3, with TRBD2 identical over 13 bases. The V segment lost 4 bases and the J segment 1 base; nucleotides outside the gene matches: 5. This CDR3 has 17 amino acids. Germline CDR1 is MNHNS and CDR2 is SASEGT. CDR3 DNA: TGTGCCAGCAGTGCCCGGACTAGCGGGGGCCGCACAGATACGCAGTATTTT. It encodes CASSARTSGGRTDTQYF.

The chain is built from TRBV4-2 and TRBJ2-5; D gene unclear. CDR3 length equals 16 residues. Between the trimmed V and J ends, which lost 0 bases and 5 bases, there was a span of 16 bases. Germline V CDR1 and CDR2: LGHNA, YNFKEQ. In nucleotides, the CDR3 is TGTGCCAGCAGCCAAGAATCCCAGACGAATCAGGAGACCCAGTACTTC. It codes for CASSQESQTNQETQYF.

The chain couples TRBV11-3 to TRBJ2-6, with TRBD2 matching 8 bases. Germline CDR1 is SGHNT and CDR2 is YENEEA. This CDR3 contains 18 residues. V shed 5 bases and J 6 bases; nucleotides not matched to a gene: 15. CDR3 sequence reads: CASSKAGDSGNSANVLTF. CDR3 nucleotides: TGTGCCAGCAGCAAAGCGGGGGATTCGGGAAACTCGGCCAACGTCCTGACTTTC.

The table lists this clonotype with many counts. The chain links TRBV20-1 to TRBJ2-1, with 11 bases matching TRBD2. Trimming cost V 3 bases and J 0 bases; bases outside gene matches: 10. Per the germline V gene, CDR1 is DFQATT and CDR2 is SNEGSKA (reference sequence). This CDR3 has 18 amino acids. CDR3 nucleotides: TGCAGTGCTAGCGTGGGACTAGCGGCCACCAGCTCCTACAATGAGCAGTTCTTC. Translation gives CSASVGLAATSSYNEQFF.

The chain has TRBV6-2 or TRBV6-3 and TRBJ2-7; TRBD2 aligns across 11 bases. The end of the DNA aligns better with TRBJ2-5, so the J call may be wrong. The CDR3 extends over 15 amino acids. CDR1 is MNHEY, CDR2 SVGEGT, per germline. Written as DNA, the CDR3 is TGTGCCAGCAGTCTTCTAGCGGGAGGTGCGGAGACCCAGTACTTC. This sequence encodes CASSLLAGGAETQYF.

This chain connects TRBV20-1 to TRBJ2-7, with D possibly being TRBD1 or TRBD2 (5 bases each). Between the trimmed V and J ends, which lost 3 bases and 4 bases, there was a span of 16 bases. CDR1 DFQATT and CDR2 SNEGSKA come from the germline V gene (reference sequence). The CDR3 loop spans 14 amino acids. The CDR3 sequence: CSASGASGIYEQYF. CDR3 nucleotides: TGCAGTGCTAGCGGGGCGTCTGGGATATACGAGCAGTACTTC.

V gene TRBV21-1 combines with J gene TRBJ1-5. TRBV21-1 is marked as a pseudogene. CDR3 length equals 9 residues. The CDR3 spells CASTQPQHF. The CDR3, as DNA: TGTGCCAGCACTCAGCCCCAGCATTTT.

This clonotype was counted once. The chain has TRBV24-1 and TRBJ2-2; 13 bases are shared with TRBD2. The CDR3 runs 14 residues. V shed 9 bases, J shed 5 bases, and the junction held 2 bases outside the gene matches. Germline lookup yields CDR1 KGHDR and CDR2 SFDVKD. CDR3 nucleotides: TGTGCCACCGGGGGACTAGCGGGAACCGGGGAGCTGTTTTTT. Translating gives CATGGLAGTGELFF.

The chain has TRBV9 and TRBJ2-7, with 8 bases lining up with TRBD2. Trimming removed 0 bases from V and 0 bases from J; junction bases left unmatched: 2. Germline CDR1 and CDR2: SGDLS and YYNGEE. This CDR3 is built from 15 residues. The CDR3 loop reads CASSVVAGSSYEQYF. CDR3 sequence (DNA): TGTGCCAGCAGCGTAGTAGCGGGGAGCTCCTACGAGCAGTACTTC. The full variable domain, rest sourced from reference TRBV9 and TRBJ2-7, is DSGVTQTPKHLITATGQRVTLRCSPRSGDLSVYWYQQSLDQGLQFLIQYYNGEERAKGNILERFSAQQFPDLHSELNLSSLELGDSALYFCASSVVAGSSYEQYFGPGTRLTVT.

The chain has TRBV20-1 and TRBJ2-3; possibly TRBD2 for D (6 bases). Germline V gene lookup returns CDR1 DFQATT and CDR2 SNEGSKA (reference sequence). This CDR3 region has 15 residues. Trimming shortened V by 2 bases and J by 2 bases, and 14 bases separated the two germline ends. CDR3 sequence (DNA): TGCAGTGCTAGAACCACGACTAGGTTCACAGATACGCAGTATTTT. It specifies CSARTTTRFTDTQYF.

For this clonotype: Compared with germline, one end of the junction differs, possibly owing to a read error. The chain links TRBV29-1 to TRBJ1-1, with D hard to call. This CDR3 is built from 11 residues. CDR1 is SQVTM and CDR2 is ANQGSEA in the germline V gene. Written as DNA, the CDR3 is TGTAGCGTTCTTAAGAACACTGAAGCTTTCTTT. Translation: CSVLKNTEAFF.

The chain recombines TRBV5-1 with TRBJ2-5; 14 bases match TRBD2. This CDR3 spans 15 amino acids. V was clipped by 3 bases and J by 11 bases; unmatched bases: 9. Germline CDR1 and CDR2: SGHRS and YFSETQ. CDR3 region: CASSSGLAGVEQQYF. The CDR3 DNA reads TGCGCCAGCAGCTCGGGACTAGCGGGAGTTGAACAGCAGTACTTC.

The chain's CDR3 is CASSLFLNTEAFF. The DNA for the CDR3 is TGCGCCAGCAGCTTGTTTCTGAACACTGAAGCTTTCTTT. The chain joins TRBV5-1 to TRBJ1-1; no clear D gene. Looked up from germline, CDR1 is SGHRS and CDR2 is YFSETQ. The CDR3 spans 13 residues. V gave up 1 base and J gave up 0 bases, with 4 bases separating them.

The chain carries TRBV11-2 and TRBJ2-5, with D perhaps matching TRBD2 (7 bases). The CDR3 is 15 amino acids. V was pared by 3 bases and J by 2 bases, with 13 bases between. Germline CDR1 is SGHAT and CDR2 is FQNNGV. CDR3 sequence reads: CASSFTGRVQETQYF. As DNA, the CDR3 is TGTGCCAGCAGCTTTACAGGGAGGGTACAAGAGACCCAGTACTTC.

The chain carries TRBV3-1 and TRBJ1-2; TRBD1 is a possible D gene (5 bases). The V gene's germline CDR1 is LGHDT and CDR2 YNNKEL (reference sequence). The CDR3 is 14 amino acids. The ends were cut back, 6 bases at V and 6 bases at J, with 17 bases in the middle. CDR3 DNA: TGTGCCAGCAGTCTGACAGCTGTACCTGATGGCTACACCTTC. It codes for CASSLTAVPDGYTF.

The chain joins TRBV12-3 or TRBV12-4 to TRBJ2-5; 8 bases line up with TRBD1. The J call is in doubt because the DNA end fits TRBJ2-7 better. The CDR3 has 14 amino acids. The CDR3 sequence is CASSFVDRGDEQYF. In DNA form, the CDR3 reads TGTGCCAGCAGTTTTGTAGACAGGGGCGACGAGCAGTACTTC.